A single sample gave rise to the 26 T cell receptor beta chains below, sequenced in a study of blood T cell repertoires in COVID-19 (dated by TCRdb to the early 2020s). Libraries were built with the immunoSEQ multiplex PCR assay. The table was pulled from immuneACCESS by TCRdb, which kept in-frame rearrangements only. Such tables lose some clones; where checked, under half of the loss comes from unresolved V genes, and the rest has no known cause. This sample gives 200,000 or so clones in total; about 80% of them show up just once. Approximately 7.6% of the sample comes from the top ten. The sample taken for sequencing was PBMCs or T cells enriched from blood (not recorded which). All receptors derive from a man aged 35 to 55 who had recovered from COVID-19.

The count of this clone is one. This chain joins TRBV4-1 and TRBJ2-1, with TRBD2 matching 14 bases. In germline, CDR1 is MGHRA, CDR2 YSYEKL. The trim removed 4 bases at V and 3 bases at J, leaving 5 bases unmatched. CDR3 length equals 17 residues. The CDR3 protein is CASSLRTSGGFYNEQFF. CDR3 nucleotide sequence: TGCGCCAGCAGCCTCCGGACTAGCGGGGGGTTCTACAATGAGCAGTTCTTC.

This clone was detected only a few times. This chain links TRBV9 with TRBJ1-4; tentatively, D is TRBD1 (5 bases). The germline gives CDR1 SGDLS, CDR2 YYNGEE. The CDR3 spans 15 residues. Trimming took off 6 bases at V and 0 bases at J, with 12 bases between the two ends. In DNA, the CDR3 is TGTGCCAGCAACCCCTCGGGGGCAACTAATGAAAAACTGTTTTTT. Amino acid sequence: CASNPSGATNEKLFF. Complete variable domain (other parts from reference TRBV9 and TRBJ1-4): DSGVTQTPKHLITATGQRVTLRCSPRSGDLSVYWYQQSLDQGLQFLIQYYNGEERAKGNILERFSAQQFPDLHSELNLSSLELGDSALYFCASNPSGATNEKLFFGSGTQLSVL.

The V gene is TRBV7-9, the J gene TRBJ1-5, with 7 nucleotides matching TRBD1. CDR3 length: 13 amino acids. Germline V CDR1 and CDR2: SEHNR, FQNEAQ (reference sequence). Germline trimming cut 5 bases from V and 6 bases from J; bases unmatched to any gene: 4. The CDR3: CASSTGEVQPQHF. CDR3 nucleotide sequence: TGTGCCAGCAGCACAGGGGAAGTTCAGCCCCAGCATTTT.

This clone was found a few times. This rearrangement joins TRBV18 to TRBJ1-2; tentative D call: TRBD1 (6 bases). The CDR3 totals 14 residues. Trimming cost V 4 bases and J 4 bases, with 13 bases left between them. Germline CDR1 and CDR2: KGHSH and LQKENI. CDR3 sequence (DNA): TGTGCCAGCTCACTCCGGGACACTTCCTATGGCTACACCTTC. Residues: CASSLRDTSYGYTF.

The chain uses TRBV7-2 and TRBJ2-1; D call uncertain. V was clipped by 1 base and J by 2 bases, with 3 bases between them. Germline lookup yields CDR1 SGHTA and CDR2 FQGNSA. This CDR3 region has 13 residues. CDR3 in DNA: TGTGCCAGCAGCTTAGATACCTACAATGAGCAGTTCTTC. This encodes CASSLDTYNEQFF.

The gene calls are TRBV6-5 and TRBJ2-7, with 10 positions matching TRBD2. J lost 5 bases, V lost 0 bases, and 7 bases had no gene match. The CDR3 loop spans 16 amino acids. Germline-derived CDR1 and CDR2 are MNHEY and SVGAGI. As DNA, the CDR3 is TGTGCCAGCAGTTACTCGATTAGCGGGGGGTTAAACGAGCAGTACTTC. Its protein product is CASSYSISGGLNEQYF.

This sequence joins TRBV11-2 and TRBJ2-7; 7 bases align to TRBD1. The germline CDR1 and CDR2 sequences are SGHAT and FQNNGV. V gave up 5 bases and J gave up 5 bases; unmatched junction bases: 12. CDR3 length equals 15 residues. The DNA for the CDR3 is TGTGCCAGCAGCCAGACCGGGACAGCAACTAACGAGCAGTACTTC. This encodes CASSQTGTATNEQYF.

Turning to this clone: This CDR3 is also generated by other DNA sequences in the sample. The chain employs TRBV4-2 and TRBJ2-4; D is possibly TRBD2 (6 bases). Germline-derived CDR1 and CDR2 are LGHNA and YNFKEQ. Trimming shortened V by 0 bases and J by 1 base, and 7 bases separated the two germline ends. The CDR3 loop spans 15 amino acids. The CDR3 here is CASSQEGGAKNIQYF. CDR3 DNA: TGTGCCAGCAGCCAAGAAGGAGGGGCCAAAAACATTCAGTACTTC.

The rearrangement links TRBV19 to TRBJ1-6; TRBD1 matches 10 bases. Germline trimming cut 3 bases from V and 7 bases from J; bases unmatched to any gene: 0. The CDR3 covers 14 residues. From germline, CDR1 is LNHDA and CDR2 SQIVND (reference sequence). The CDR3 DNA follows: TGTGCCAGTAGTATGGACAGGGGGAATTCACCCCTCCACTTT. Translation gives CASSMDRGNSPLHF.

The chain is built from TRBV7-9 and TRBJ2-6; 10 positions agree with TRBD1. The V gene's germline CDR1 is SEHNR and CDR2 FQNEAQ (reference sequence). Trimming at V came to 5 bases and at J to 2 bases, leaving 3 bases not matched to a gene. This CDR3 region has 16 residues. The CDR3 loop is CASSRQGAPGANVLTF. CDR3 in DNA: TGTGCCAGCAGCAGACAGGGGGCGCCTGGGGCCAACGTCCTGACTTTC.

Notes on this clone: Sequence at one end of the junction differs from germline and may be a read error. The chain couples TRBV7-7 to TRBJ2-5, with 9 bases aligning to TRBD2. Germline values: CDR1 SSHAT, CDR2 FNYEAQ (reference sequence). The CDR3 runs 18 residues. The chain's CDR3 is CASSPGGGLAGYLRTQYF. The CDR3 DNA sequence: TGTGCTAGCAGCCCAGGGGGGGGCCTAGCGGGGTACCTTCGGACCCAGTACTTC.

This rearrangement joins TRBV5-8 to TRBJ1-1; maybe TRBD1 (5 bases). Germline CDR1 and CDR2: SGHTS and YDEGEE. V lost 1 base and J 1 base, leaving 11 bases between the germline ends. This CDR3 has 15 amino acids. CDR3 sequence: CASSLKGLRNTEAFF. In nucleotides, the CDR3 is TGTGCCAGCAGCTTGAAGGGGTTAAGGAACACTGAAGCTTTCTTT.

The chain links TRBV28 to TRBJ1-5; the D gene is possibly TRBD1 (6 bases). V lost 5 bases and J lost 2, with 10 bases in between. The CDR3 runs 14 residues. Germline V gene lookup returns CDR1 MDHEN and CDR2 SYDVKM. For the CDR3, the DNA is TGTGCCAGCAGTCCCCACAGGGGCAATCAGCCCCAGCATTTT. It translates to CASSPHRGNQPQHF.

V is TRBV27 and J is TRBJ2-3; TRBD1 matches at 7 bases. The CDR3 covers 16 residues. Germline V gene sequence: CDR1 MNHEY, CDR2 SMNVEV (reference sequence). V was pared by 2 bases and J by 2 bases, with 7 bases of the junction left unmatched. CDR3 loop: CASSLMGQITTDTQYF. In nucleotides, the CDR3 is TGTGCCAGCAGTTTAATGGGACAGATAACCACAGATACGCAGTATTTT.

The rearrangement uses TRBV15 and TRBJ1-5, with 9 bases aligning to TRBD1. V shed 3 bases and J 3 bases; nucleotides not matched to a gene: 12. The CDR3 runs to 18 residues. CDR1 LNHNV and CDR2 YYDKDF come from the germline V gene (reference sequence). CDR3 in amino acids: CATSRTLNRDRDNQPQHF. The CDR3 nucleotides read TGTGCCACCAGCAGGACCTTAAACCGGGACAGGGACAATCAGCCCCAGCATTTT.

The DNA of the CDR3 is TGCGCCAGCAGACCCCGGGACAGGGGTAGCACCGGGGAGCTGTTTTTT. Protein sequence: CASRPRDRGSTGELFF. The chain uses TRBV5-1 and TRBJ2-2; 10 bases are shared with TRBD1. From germline, CDR1 is SGHRS and CDR2 YFSETQ. The CDR3 has 16 residues. V was clipped by 5 bases and J by 4 bases; unmatched bases: 8.

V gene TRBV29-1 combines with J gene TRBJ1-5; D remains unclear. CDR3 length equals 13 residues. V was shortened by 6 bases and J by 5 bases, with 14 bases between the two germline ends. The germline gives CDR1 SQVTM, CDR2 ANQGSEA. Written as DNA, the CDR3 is TGCAGCGTCCGCGCCGGAGGAGATCAGCCCCAGCATTTT. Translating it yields CSVRAGGDQPQHF.

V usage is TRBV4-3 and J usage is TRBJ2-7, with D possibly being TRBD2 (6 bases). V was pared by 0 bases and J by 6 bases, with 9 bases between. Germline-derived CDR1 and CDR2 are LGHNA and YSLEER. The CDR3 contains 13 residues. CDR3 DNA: TGCGCCAGCAGCCAAGACCGGGAGATCGAGCAGTACTTC. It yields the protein CASSQDREIEQYF.

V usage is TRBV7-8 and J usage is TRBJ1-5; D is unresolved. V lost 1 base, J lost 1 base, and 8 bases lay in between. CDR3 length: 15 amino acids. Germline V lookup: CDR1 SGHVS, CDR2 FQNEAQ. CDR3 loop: CASSLVEGSNQPQHF. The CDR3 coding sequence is TGTGCCAGCAGCTTAGTAGAGGGCAGCAATCAGCCCCAGCATTTT.

CDR3 DNA sequence: TGCGCCAGCAGCTTGTATACAGGGGACACCGGGGAGCTGTTTTTT. Translating it yields CASSLYTGDTGELFF. V gene TRBV5-1 combines with J gene TRBJ2-2; TRBD1 matches 7 bases. V trimming: 1 base; J trimming: 3 bases; junction bases outside the gene matches: 3. The CDR3 spans 15 residues. The germline V gene has CDR1 SGHRS and CDR2 YFSETQ.

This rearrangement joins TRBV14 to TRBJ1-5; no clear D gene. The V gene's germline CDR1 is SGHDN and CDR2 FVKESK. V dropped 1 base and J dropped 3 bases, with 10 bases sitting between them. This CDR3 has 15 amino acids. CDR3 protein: CASSQGSGLNQPQHF. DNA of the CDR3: TGTGCCAGCAGCCAAGGCTCGGGTCTCAATCAGCCCCAGCATTTT.

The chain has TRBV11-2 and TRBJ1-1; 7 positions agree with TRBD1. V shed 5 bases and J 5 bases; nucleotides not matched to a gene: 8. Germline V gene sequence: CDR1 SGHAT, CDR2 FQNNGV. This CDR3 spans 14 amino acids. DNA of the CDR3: TGTGCCAGCAGCGCCGACCTCAGGGGGACTGAAGCTTTCTTT. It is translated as CASSADLRGTEAFF.

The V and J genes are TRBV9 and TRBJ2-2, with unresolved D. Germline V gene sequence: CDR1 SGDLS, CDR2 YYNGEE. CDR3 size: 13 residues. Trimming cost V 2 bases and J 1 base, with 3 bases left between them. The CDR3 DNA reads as TGTGCCAGCAGCGTTATGAACACCGGGGAGCTGTTTTTT. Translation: CASSVMNTGELFF. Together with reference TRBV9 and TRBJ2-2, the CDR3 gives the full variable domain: DSGVTQTPKHLITATGQRVTLRCSPRSGDLSVYWYQQSLDQGLQFLIQYYNGEERAKGNILERFSAQQFPDLHSELNLSSLELGDSALYFCASSVMNTGELFFGEGSRLTVL.

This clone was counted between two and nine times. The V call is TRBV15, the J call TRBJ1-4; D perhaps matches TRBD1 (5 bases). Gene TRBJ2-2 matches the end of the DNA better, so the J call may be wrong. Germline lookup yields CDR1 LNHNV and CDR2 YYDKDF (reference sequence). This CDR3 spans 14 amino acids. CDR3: CATSRDRGASELFF. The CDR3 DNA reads TGTGCCACCAGCAGAGATCGTGGGGCATCGGAGCTGTTTTTT.

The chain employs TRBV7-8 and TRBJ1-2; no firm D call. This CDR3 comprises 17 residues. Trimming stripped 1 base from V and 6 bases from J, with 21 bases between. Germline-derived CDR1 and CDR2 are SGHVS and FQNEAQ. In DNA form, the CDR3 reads TGTGCCAGCAGCTTAGGGCAAGGAGGGCTAGGGAGAGATGGCTACACCTTC. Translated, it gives CASSLGQGGLGRDGYTF.

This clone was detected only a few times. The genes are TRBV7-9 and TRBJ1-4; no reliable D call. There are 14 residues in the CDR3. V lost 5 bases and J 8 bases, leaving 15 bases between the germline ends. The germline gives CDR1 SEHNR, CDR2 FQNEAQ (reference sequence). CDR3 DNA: TGTGCCAGCAGCGGCGGGGTGGGTTGGGAAAAACTGTTTTTT. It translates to CASSGGVGWEKLFF. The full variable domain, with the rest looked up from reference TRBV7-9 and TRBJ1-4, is DTGVSQNPRHKITKRGQNVTFRCDPISEHNRLYWYRQTLGQGPEFLTYFQNEAQLEKSRLLSDRFSAERPKGSFSTLEIQRTEQGDSAMYLCASSGGVGWEKLFFGSGTQLSVL.